What follows describes a single TCR beta chain. What it binds is not known. The germline V gene encodes CDR1 SGHTA and CDR2 FQGNSA. The CDR3 length is 17 residues. The V gene lost 5 bases and the J gene lost 0 bases, with 17 bases spanning the gap. The sample originates from a study of response to subunit inactivated influenza vaccine. TCRdb reprocessed the RT-PCR reads via MiXCR and lists one record per CDR3 protein. The sample records 700,000 to 800,000 distinct CDR3 sequences, about 18% being singletons. Study-level findings and limits: Researchers suggested that each seasonal influenza vaccination recruits few new T cells.

The sample consisted of PBMCs from blood, taken 5 to 6 days after vaccination. This TCR was recovered from a man aged 45 to 65 who received an inactivated influenza vaccine. V is TRBV7-2 and J is TRBJ2-1; D is tentatively TRBD1 or TRBD2 (7 bases each). The CDR3: CASSRGGRGLSYNEQFF. The DNA of the CDR3 is TGTGCCAGCAGCCGGGGAGGGAGGGGGCTCTCCTACAATGAGCAGTTCTTC.